This entry concerns a single T cell receptor (beta chain). This clone's antigen is unknown. No qualities accompany the bases; no much larger clone lies one base away. A patient counted as having stable Graves' hyperthyroidism if no progression to ophthalmopathy occurred over 18 months of follow-up. Hyperthyroidism patients were newly diagnosed, had a disease duration of under 2 months, and were aged 18 to 65 years. Any patient with an uncontrolled infection, another autoimmune disease, pregnancy or lactation was excluded. Diagnoses relied on clinical symptoms, serum thyroxine and TRAb, thyroid ultrasound and orbital computed tomography. PBMCs were separated from around 9.1 ml of fresh peripheral blood using Ficoll-Paque density gradient centrifugation. Total RNA was extracted using Trizol reagent, and RNA quality was assessed on an Agilent 2100 Bioanalyzer. This entry belongs to a study of T cells in Graves' hyperthyroidism and ophthalmopathy (dated by TCRdb to between 2019 and 2020). In the study overall: Peripheral blood was sampled at the time of initial diagnosis, prior to any treatment. To identify distinguishing TCR V-J signatures, a discovery cohort of around 100 patients was used, comprising 43 with Graves' ophthalmopathy and around 57 with stable Graves' hyperthyroidism. An independent validation cohort of fewer than 20 hyperthyroidism patients and 15 or so patients who later progressed to ophthalmopathy tested prospective prediction of ophthalmopathy. The approximately 100 discovery patients were divided at random into training and test sets in a 7:3 ratio. In addition, the study compared T-cell repertoires in thyroid tissue and in blood from roughly six Graves' hyperthyroidism patients. Following sampling, methimazole starting at 30 mg daily was given to hyperthyroidism patients, and high-dose intravenous methylprednisolone was given to ophthalmopathy patients. According to the paper, TCR Vbeta CDR3 sequencing was carried out on some 130 peripheral blood samples, which came from 40 to 45 ophthalmopathy, around 75 hyperthyroidism and 17 progressor patients. Results and caveats for the whole study, not just this receptor: In cross-validation, a model built on a 13 V-J signature told ophthalmopathy apart from stable hyperthyroidism with less than 90% sensitivity and roughly 81% specificity, and in testing the same model reached 80%/75%. In validation, the model predicted progression to ophthalmopathy a median of around six months before onset, with 70% to 71% sensitivity and roughly 73% specificity. Most expanded thyroid clonotypes (frequency above 0.001) were also found in blood, which suggests that blood repertoires may mirror thyroid immune responses. Sample size was not statistically predetermined, and investigators were not blinded to group allocation.

Counted from cysteine to phenylalanine, this CDR3 has 16 amino acids. CDR3 DNA is the only sequence kept; it has 48 bases, read in frame from the first base. V is cut back by 7 bases and J by 4 bases, with 14 bases in the junction unmatched. CDR1 and CDR2 (SNHLY, FYNNEI) derive from the germline V gene. Amplification of TCR beta CDR3 regions was carried out from RNA transcripts. A first-round RT-PCR of the TCR CDR3 used the HTBI primer set with the Qiagen OneStep RT-PCR kit. Libraries were constructed in a second round of multiplex PCR, after which size selection and purification were performed. Libraries were sequenced paired-end with 100 bp reads on an Illumina HiSeq2000. As for the authors' bioinformatics: Raw data were processed with SOAPnuke, discarding reads with adapters, uncalled bases, mean Phred below 15, or no exact constant-primer or identifier match. COPE v1.2.5 was used to merge high-quality paired reads, and clonotypes were defined as unique nucleotide sequences. Clonotypes were aligned to IMGT TRBV, TRBD and TRBJ reference segments using MiTCR v1.1. The analysis was restricted to V-J combinations with a frequency above 0.0001, which together covered around 99% of the repertoires. The TCS score was defined as F50 (clonal expansion) divided by E x V (chaos), with BLOSUM62-based TCRdist calculated between CDR3 peptides within each V-J. Welch's t-statistics and random forest reduced some 510 V-J features to about 12, which were used in a naive Bayes classifier (R e1071). TCRdb reanalyzed the raw reads on its own, using fastp at Q25 for trimming and MiXCR for clone calling, and kept in-frame beta chains. Each CDR3 protein appears once, grouped with its most common genes and DNA. None of the V and J calls come from the authors' own analysis; TCRdb made them. This sample has some 560,000 distinct CDR3 sequences in its table, and around 16% of those were observed once. Together, the top ten hold under 8% of the sample.

The sequenced sample consisted of blood. This TCR was sampled from a woman in her 30s with Graves' hyperthyroidism. The rearrangement joined TRBV2 to TRBJ2-7; 9 central nucleotides agree with TRBD2. The CDR3 loop reads CASTPPPASGKYEQYF. The DNA sequence is TGTGCCAGCACCCCTCCCCCTGCTAGCGGGAAGTACGAGCAGTACTTC.